This T cell receptor beta chain is from a study of blood T cells in healthy people across ages. Broader study findings: In older individuals, TCR beta diversity per million T cells was lower, falling roughly linearly with age.

A second PCR, run for about 7 to 11 cycles, used a sample-barcoded 5' primer plus a J-beta primer mix. TCRdb processed the 5' RACE reads anew with MiXCR; each CDR3 protein has one entry. The table records some 700,000 distinct CDR3 sequences, approximately 21% of them present only once. Peripheral blood from each donor was collected in a volume of ten milliliters. This CDR3 is built from 16 residues. Looked up from germline, CDR1 is SQVTM and CDR2 is ANQGSEA. After removal of 7 bases from V and 6 bases from J, the junction contained 13 bases not matched to a gene. The table lists this clonotype with a few counts. No antigen is known for it.

The sequence was obtained from a man aged 70-80 years in good health. Sequenced sample: blood. V usage is TRBV29-1 and J usage is TRBJ2-3, with TRBD2 identical over 13 bases. This CDR3 is CSALTGTSGIRDTQYF. The CDR3 DNA reads TGCAGCGCTTTGACCGGGACTAGCGGGATAAGGGATACGCAGTATTTT.